This record covers a single T cell receptor (beta chain). Antigen specificity is unknown. The CDR3 sequence is 15 residues long. Germline CDR1 and CDR2: SGHTA and FQGNSA. Trimming left V 5 bases short and J 3 bases short, with 13 bases between. This sample stems from a study of blood T cells in healthy people across ages. Primers used in a second PCR of roughly 7 to 12 cycles were a sample-barcoded 5' primer and a J-beta primer mix. Via MiXCR, TCRdb re-called the 5' RACE reads, giving one row per CDR3 protein. The sample records hundreds of thousands of distinct CDR3 sequences, 48% being singletons. Findings and caveats of the study: More naive CD4+ cells and higher diversity marked long-lived donors relative to aged donors.

The chain employs TRBV7-2 and TRBJ1-4; weak D call: TRBD1 (5 bases). Sequencing input: blood. The receptor was derived from a man aged 30 to 39 in good health. The CDR3 spells CASSASGQANEKLFF. The CDR3 bases are TGTGCCAGCAGCGCCTCAGGGCAGGCTAATGAAAAACTGTTTTTT.